One T cell receptor beta chain is described in this entry. Its antigen is not known. This entry comes from a study of B cell selection in AIRE deficiency. General study points: Healthy donors alone shared approximately 30% of around 3,700 Treg sequences; patients alone nearly 9.5%.

Sorted regulatory T cells were CD4-positive, CD25-high and CD127-low or negative. Some clones are missing from TCRdb's copy, which holds only in-frame ones; the method was immunoSEQ multiplex PCR. The sample records some 5,000 clones, more than 75% being singletons. The sequence derives from a human donor with AIRE deficiency. Sequences were obtained from Tregs sorted from PBMCs.

CDR3 region: CASRKNYGYTF. Here the CDR3 DNA reads TGTGCCAGCAGGAAAAACTATGGCTACACCTTC. The chain carries TRBV28 and TRBJ1-2; no clear D. Trimming took off 6 bases at V and 2 bases at J, with 4 bases between the two ends. The CDR3 length is 11 residues. From germline, CDR1 is MDHEN and CDR2 SYDVKM.